This TCR beta chain was recovered during a study of Ad26.COV2.S vaccination and SARS-CoV-2 variants. Turning to the study itself: Intramuscular Ad26.COV2.S at 5x10^10 or 1x10^11 viral particles.

The V gene lost 0 bases and the J gene lost 7 bases, with 12 bases spanning the gap. CDR1 is LNHDA and CDR2 is SQIVND in the germline V gene (reference sequence). The CDR3 covers 15 residues. Clones were read by immunoSEQ multiplex PCR, and TCRdb kept only the in-frame ones, dropping some. The data contain hundreds of thousands of clones, roughly 87% of them singletons. Treatment reported: about 20 received Ad26.COV2.S at low or high dose, single or two shots; 5 received placebo; per-sample allocation not given. Day 63 after the first vaccine or placebo injection was the time point for sampling. Here the sequenced sample was peripheral blood, taken in a trial of Ad26.COV2.S vaccine versus placebo. This TCR derives from a person aged 18-65 years who received the Ad26.COV2.S COVID-19 vaccine or a placebo. The chain links TRBV19 to TRBJ1-4, with a possible D match to TRBD1 (5 bases). The CDR3 reads CASSIDEGGAEKLFF. CDR3 nucleotide sequence: TGTGCCAGTAGTATAGACGAGGGCGGGGCTGAAAAACTGTTTTTT.